This T cell receptor (beta chain) was identified during a study of cytomegalovirus exposure and HLA in healthy donors. Whole-study results and caveats: According to a subsequent analysis, TCR clusters identified in the first cohort showed a tendency to co-occur across the 100 to 150 validation repertoires. Cytomegalovirus association was assigned to about 150 TCR beta chains. CMV antigen specificity was confirmed in vitro for a few CMV-associated chains.

Germline V lookup: CDR1 SNHLY, CDR2 FYNNEI. V was pared by 4 bases and J by 0 bases, with 15 bases between. The CDR3 totals 16 residues. About this clone itself: Its antigen is still unknown.

Produced via immunoSEQ multiplex PCR; TCRdb's table is partial and in-frame only. The sample includes some 170,000 clones, 80% to 90% of them seen just once. The specimen was PBMCs. The V call is TRBV2, the J call TRBJ1-1, with unresolved D. This sequence originates from a woman aged 30 to 39 in good health and CMV-seronegative. The CDR3 here is CASSAVNLPMNTEAFF. Here the CDR3 DNA reads TGTGCCAGCAGTGCGGTGAATTTACCGATGAACACTGAAGCTTTCTTT.